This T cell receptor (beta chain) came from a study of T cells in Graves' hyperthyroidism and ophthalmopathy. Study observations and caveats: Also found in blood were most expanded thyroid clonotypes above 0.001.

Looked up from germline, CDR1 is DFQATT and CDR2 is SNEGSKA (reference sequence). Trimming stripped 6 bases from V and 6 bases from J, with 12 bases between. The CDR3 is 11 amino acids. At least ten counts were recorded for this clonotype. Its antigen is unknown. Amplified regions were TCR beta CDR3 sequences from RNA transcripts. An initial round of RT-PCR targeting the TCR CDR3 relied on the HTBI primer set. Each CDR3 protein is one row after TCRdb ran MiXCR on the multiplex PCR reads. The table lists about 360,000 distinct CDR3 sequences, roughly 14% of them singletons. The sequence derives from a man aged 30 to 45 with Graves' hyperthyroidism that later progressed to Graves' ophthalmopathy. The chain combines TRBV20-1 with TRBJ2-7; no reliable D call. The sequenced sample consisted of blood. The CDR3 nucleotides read TGCAGTGCCGCACGGAACCTCGAGCAGTACTTC. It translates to CSAARNLEQYF.